The sequence of this T cell receptor (beta chain) was determined in a study of control samples from healthy donors and cancer patients. This CDR3 is 13 amino acids long. This table comes from immunoSEQ multiplex PCR, and its TCRdb copy is limited to in-frame clones, with some not included. The sample records 250,000 to 300,000 clones, over 75% being singletons. V is TRBV21-1 and J is TRBJ2-1; the table's D call, TRBD1, was not checked against the DNA. TRBV21-1 is listed as a pseudogene. The TCR sequence derives from a woman aged 55-75 years with lung cancer. The sample consisted of PBMCs. The CDR3 loop is CASSKRQGNEQFF. In DNA, the CDR3 is TGTGCCAGCAGCAAAAGGCAGGGGAATGAGCAGTTCTTC.